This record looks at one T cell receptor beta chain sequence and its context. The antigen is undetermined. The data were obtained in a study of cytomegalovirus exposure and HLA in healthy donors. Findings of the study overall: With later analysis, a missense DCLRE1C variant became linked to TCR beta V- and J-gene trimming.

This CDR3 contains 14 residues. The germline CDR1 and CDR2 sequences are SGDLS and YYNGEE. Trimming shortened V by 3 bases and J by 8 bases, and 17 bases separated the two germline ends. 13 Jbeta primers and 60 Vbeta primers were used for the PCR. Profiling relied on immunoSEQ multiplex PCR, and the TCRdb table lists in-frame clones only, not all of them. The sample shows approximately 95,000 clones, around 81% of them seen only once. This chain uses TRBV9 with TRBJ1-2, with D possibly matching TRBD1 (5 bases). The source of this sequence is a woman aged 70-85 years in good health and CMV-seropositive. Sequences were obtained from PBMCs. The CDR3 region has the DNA TGTGCCAGCAGCGCCGGGGGGAGCCACCGGGGCTACACCTTC. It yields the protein CASSAGGSHRGYTF.